A selection of T cell receptor beta chains follows, all from one sample in a study of blood T cell repertoires in COVID-19. The method was immunoSEQ multiplex PCR; TCRdb's version includes in-frame clones alone and lacks a portion of them. The data contain 150,000 or so clones, around 85% of them singletons. Sequencing input: peripheral blood. These receptors came from a woman older than 75 with acute or convalescent COVID-19. Both conserved end residues are part of each CDR3. The D gene is left open where the match is weak. Rows may omit the clone size; those that give it use once, few, many or a size class.

d_gene: NA
abundance: once
j_gene: TRBJ1-1
v_gene: TRBV12-3/TRBV12-4
CDR3aa: CASSFAGNTEAFF
CDR3nt: TGTGCCAGCAGTTTCGCGGGGAACACTGAAGCTTTCTTT

d_gene: TRBD1
abundance: NA
j_gene: TRBJ2-7
v_gene: TRBV27
CDR3aa: CASRSTGGPREQYF
CDR3nt: TGTGCCAGCAGATCGACAGGGGGACCTAGAGAGCAGTACTTC

d_gene: NA
abundance: NA
j_gene: TRBJ2-2
v_gene: TRBV27
CDR3aa: CASSIHRNTGELFF
CDR3nt: TGTGCCAGCAGTATCCACAGGAACACCGGGGAGCTGTTTTTT

d_gene: NA
abundance: NA
j_gene: TRBJ2-7
v_gene: TRBV9
CDR3aa: CASSVGGVTAYEQYF
CDR3nt: TGTGCCAGCAGCGTAGGGGGGGTTACCGCCTACGAGCAGTACTTC

d_gene: NA
abundance: NA
j_gene: TRBJ1-1
v_gene: TRBV5-1
CDR3aa: CASSLKGNEAFF
CDR3nt: TGCGCCAGCAGCTTGAAGGGGAATGAAGCTTTCTTT

d_gene: NA
abundance: NA
j_gene: TRBJ1-1
v_gene: TRBV10-2
CDR3aa: CASSQGSGTEAFF
CDR3nt: TGCGCCAGCAGTCAGGGGTCGGGGACTGAAGCTTTCTTT

d_gene: NA
abundance: NA
j_gene: TRBJ1-5
v_gene: TRBV15
CDR3aa: CATSGQERFNQPQHF
CDR3nt: TGTGCCACCAGCGGGCAGGAAAGGTTCAATCAGCCCCAGCATTTT

d_gene: TRBD1
abundance: many
j_gene: TRBJ1-5
v_gene: TRBV30
CDR3aa: CAWSLNGQGPQHF
CDR3nt: TGTGCCTGGAGCCTGAACGGACAGGGGCCCCAGCATTTT

d_gene: TRBD2
abundance: NA
j_gene: TRBJ2-6
v_gene: TRBV19
CDR3aa: CASSILLWTSGGSSSGANVLTF
CDR3nt: TGTGCCAGTAGTATCCTCCTTTGGACTAGCGGGGGGTCCTCCTCTGGGGCCAACGTCCTGACTTTC

d_gene: NA
abundance: few
j_gene: TRBJ2-2
v_gene: TRBV20-1
CDR3aa: CSASGSAGNTGELFF
CDR3nt: TGCAGTGCTAGTGGTTCGGCGGGGAACACCGGGGAGCTGTTTTTT

d_gene: NA
abundance: few
j_gene: TRBJ2-5
v_gene: TRBV7-2
CDR3aa: CASSLDRQVQETQYF
CDR3nt: TGTGCCAGCAGCTTAGACCGACAGGTCCAAGAGACCCAGTACTTC

d_gene: TRBD2
abundance: NA
j_gene: TRBJ2-7
v_gene: TRBV5-1
CDR3aa: CASSSLAGHYEQYF
CDR3nt: TGCGCCAGCAGCTCCTTAGCGGGTCACTACGAGCAGTACTTC

d_gene: NA
abundance: NA
j_gene: TRBJ1-2
v_gene: TRBV2
CDR3aa: CASSARGAEDGYTF
CDR3nt: TGTGCCAGCAGTGCGCGGGGGGCAGAGGATGGCTACACCTTC

d_gene: NA
abundance: NA
j_gene: TRBJ1-1
v_gene: TRBV5-6
CDR3aa: CASSLAGWTFF
CDR3nt: TGTGCCAGCAGCTTGGCAGGGTGGACTTTCTTT

d_gene: NA
abundance: NA
j_gene: TRBJ2-7
v_gene: TRBV20-1
CDR3aa: CSASSSYEQYF
CDR3nt: TGCAGTGCTTCCTCTTCCTACGAGCAGTACTTC

d_gene: TRBD1
abundance: NA
j_gene: TRBJ1-1
v_gene: TRBV5-1
CDR3aa: CASSWTGGARSTEAFF
CDR3nt: TGCGCCAGCAGTTGGACAGGGGGCGCGAGGAGTACTGAAGCTTTCTTT

d_gene: NA
abundance: once
j_gene: TRBJ2-6
v_gene: TRBV21-1
CDR3aa: CASSPPRGTGGSGANVLTF
CDR3nt: TGTGCCAGCAGCCCTCCCAGGGGGACAGGTGGTTCTGGGGCCAACGTCCTGACTTTC

d_gene: TRBD1
abundance: once
j_gene: TRBJ1-1
v_gene: TRBV6-5
CDR3aa: CASGDRENEAFF
CDR3nt: TGTGCCAGCGGGGACAGGGAAAATGAAGCTTTCTTT

d_gene: NA
abundance: NA
j_gene: TRBJ1-6
v_gene: TRBV18
CDR3aa: CASSPPFQANSPLHF
CDR3nt: TGTGCCAGCTCACCACCTTTCCAGGCTAATTCACCCCTCCACTTT

d_gene: TRBD1
abundance: NA
j_gene: TRBJ1-6
v_gene: TRBV27
CDR3aa: CASSSPTGGSYNSPLHF
CDR3nt: TGTGCCAGCAGTTCTCCAACAGGGGGCTCCTATAATTCACCCCTCCACTTT

d_gene: TRBD1
abundance: NA
j_gene: TRBJ1-2
v_gene: TRBV13
CDR3aa: CASSLGPGTGGGYTF
CDR3nt: TGTGCCAGCAGCTTAGGCCCCGGGACAGGGGGTGGCTACACCTTC

d_gene: NA
abundance: few
j_gene: TRBJ1-5
v_gene: TRBV6-6
CDR3aa: CASSRSDRSNQPQHF
CDR3nt: TGTGCCAGCAGTCGATCTGACAGGAGCAATCAGCCCCAGCATTTT

d_gene: TRBD1
abundance: NA
j_gene: TRBJ1-2
v_gene: TRBV3-1/TRBV3-2
CDR3aa: CASSQGQGYGYTF
CDR3nt: TGTGCCAGCAGCCAAGGACAGGGCTATGGCTACACCTTC

d_gene: TRBD2
abundance: NA
j_gene: TRBJ2-6
v_gene: TRBV27
CDR3aa: CASSSRTGGGANVLTF
CDR3nt: TGTGCCAGCAGTTCCCGGACGGGAGGTGGGGCCAACGTCCTGACTTTC

d_gene: NA
abundance: NA
j_gene: TRBJ1-1
v_gene: TRBV2
CDR3aa: CASRPGEYTEAFF
CDR3nt: TGTGCCAGCAGACCAGGGGAGTACACTGAAGCTTTCTTT

d_gene: NA
abundance: NA
j_gene: TRBJ2-2
v_gene: TRBV11-2
CDR3aa: CASSLNRNTGELFF
CDR3nt: TGTGCCAGCAGCTTAAACAGGAACACCGGGGAGCTGTTTTTT

d_gene: TRBD1
abundance: few
j_gene: TRBJ2-4
v_gene: TRBV19
CDR3aa: CASSDSTGVAKNIQYF
CDR3nt: TGTGCCAGTAGTGACTCGACAGGGGTCGCCAAAAACATTCAGTACTTC

d_gene: NA
abundance: once
j_gene: TRBJ2-7
v_gene: TRBV7-9
CDR3aa: CASTEVGGQLSYEQYF
CDR3nt: TGTGCCAGCACCGAAGTTGGGGGCCAGCTCTCCTACGAGCAGTACTTC

d_gene: NA
abundance: NA
j_gene: TRBJ1-1
v_gene: TRBV5-4
CDR3aa: CASSLSQGRAEAFF
CDR3nt: TGTGCCAGCAGCTTGTCGCAGGGTCGAGCTGAAGCTTTCTTT

d_gene: TRBD2
abundance: NA
j_gene: TRBJ2-4
v_gene: TRBV9
CDR3aa: CASSVALMGEGRGTNIQYF
CDR3nt: TGTGCCAGCAGCGTAGCCTTAATGGGGGAAGGGAGGGGAACAAACATTCAGTACTTC

d_gene: NA
abundance: NA
j_gene: TRBJ1-6
v_gene: TRBV5-1
CDR3aa: CASSTQGSNSPLHF
CDR3nt: TGCGCCAGCAGCACCCAGGGCTCCAATTCACCCCTCCACTTT

d_gene: NA
abundance: NA
j_gene: TRBJ2-1
v_gene: TRBV19
CDR3aa: CASTFTGNEQFF
CDR3nt: TGTGCCAGTACCTTTACAGGCAATGAGCAGTTCTTC

d_gene: TRBD1
abundance: once
j_gene: TRBJ2-1
v_gene: TRBV10-3
CDR3aa: CAISGDRGDEQFF
CDR3nt: TGTGCCATCAGTGGCGACAGGGGGGATGAGCAGTTCTTC

d_gene: NA
abundance: NA
j_gene: TRBJ1-1
v_gene: TRBV21-1
CDR3aa: CASSGSLINTEAFF
CDR3nt: TGTGCCAGCAGCGGTAGTCTGATAAACACTGAAGCTTTCTTT

d_gene: NA
abundance: NA
j_gene: TRBJ2-5
v_gene: TRBV7-7
CDR3aa: CASSSSTSFQETQYF
CDR3nt: TGTGCCAGCAGCTCGTCTACTAGCTTCCAAGAGACCCAGTACTTC

d_gene: NA
abundance: NA
j_gene: TRBJ1-4
v_gene: TRBV18
CDR3aa: CASSPPREESEKLFF
CDR3nt: TGTGCCAGCTCACCACCCAGGGAGGAGAGTGAAAAACTGTTTTTT

d_gene: TRBD2
abundance: NA
j_gene: TRBJ2-1
v_gene: TRBV11-2
CDR3aa: CASSLLTSGYNEQFF
CDR3nt: TGTGCCAGCAGCTTATTAACTAGCGGATACAATGAGCAGTTCTTC

d_gene: NA
abundance: once
j_gene: TRBJ2-5
v_gene: TRBV2
CDR3aa: CASSQTRADQETQYF
CDR3nt: TGTGCCAGCAGTCAGACTAGAGCAGATCAAGAGACCCAGTACTTC

d_gene: NA
abundance: NA
j_gene: TRBJ2-1
v_gene: TRBV11-3
CDR3aa: CASSLDGRLPGDNEQFF
CDR3nt: TGTGCCAGCAGCTTAGATGGTAGGCTGCCCGGGGACAATGAGCAGTTCTTC

d_gene: NA
abundance: NA
j_gene: TRBJ1-2
v_gene: TRBV7-2
CDR3aa: CASSFTPGSDGYTF
CDR3nt: TGTGCCAGCAGCTTTACTCCCGGGTCGGATGGCTACACCTTC

d_gene: TRBD2
abundance: NA
j_gene: TRBJ2-1
v_gene: TRBV7-9
CDR3aa: CASSHARRGGYNEQFF
CDR3nt: TGTGCCAGCAGCCACGCGAGGCGGGGGGGATACAATGAGCAGTTCTTC

d_gene: NA
abundance: NA
j_gene: TRBJ2-7
v_gene: TRBV7-3
CDR3aa: CASSSLDSNEQYF
CDR3nt: TGTGCCAGCAGCTCCTTAGACAGCAACGAGCAGTACTTC

d_gene: TRBD1
abundance: NA
j_gene: TRBJ1-2
v_gene: TRBV18
CDR3aa: CASLSGRQGYGYTF
CDR3nt: TGTGCCAGCTTATCCGGGAGACAGGGCTATGGCTACACCTTC

d_gene: TRBD1
abundance: NA
j_gene: TRBJ2-1
v_gene: TRBV4-1
CDR3aa: CASSQDPTGVNEQFF
CDR3nt: TGCGCCAGCAGCCAAGACCCCACAGGGGTCAATGAGCAGTTCTTC

d_gene: NA
abundance: NA
j_gene: TRBJ2-7
v_gene: TRBV5-1
CDR3aa: CASSLSGTSYEQYF
CDR3nt: TGCGCCAGCAGCTTGTCAGGAACATCCTACGAGCAGTACTTC

d_gene: NA
abundance: NA
j_gene: TRBJ1-6
v_gene: TRBV12-3/TRBV12-4
CDR3aa: CASSYGSRTPLHF
CDR3nt: TGTGCCAGCAGTTATGGGTCTAGGACACCCCTCCACTTT

d_gene: NA
abundance: NA
j_gene: TRBJ1-1
v_gene: TRBV7-9
CDR3aa: CASSLVVVQTEAFF
CDR3nt: TGTGCCAGCAGCTTAGTGGTTGTACAAACTGAAGCTTTCTTT

d_gene: TRBD1
abundance: NA
j_gene: TRBJ1-6
v_gene: TRBV5-1
CDR3aa: CASSLRGRDSPLHF
CDR3nt: TGCGCCAGCAGCTTGAGGGGGCGCGATTCACCCCTCCACTTT